The 12 T cell receptor beta chains listed next were all sequenced from one sample in a study of blood T cell repertoires in COVID-19. Measured with immunoSEQ multiplex PCR; TCRdb has only the in-frame clones, and not every one. The top ten hold 4% to 5.5% of the sample, which has approximately 46,000 clones, more than 70% seen once. Sequenced input: peripheral blood. The receptors stem from a woman in her sixties or seventies with acute or convalescent COVID-19.

The V gene is TRBV7-6, the J gene TRBJ2-7; D may be TRBD1 (6 bases). V was cut by 2 bases and J by 1 base, with 9 bases left in between. Germline V gene data show CDR1 as SGHVS and CDR2 as FNYEAQ. The CDR3 spans 14 residues. CDR3 DNA: TGTGCCAGCAGCTTAAACAGGGCTTCCTACGAGCAGTACTTC. Amino acid sequence: CASSLNRASYEQYF.

This chain connects TRBV9 to TRBJ2-1; perhaps TRBD2 as D (6 bases). CDR1 and CDR2 (germline): SGDLS, YYNGEE. Trimming removed 4 bases from V and 2 bases from J, with 19 bases in between. The CDR3 contains 17 residues. The CDR3 region has the DNA TGTGCCAGCAGCCCCCGGGGGATCGGGATGACCTACAATGAGCAGTTCTTC. Translating gives CASSPRGIGMTYNEQFF.

This sequence joins TRBV14 and TRBJ2-1; 11 bases map to TRBD2. This CDR3 region has 17 residues. V dropped 3 bases and J dropped 8; count of bases not matched to a gene: 12. Germline V CDR1 and CDR2: SGHDN, FVKESK. The CDR3 DNA follows: TGTGCCAGCAGCCAGTCAGTAGCGGGAGGGCCTCTCGATGAGCAGTTCTTC. The encoded protein is CASSQSVAGGPLDEQFF.

The chain uses TRBV7-8 and TRBJ2-1; TRBD2 matches 7 bases. V was clipped by 5 bases and J by 8 bases; unmatched bases: 15. The CDR3 length is 16 residues. The germline V gene encodes CDR1 SGHVS and CDR2 FQNEAQ. CDR3 in DNA: TGTGCCAGCAGCCCGACGGGGGGAGCCAAGAGCGATGAGCAGTTCTTC. Translated, it gives CASSPTGGAKSDEQFF. The full variable domain, its missing parts supplied by reference TRBV7-8 and TRBJ2-1, is GAGVSQSPRYKVAKRGQDVALRCDPISGHVSLFWYQQALGQGPEFLTYFQNEAQLDKSGLPSDRFFAERPEGSVSTLKIQRTQQEDSAVYLCASSPTGGAKSDEQFFGPGTRLTVL.

Of note for this clone: The DNA is left out, because the CDR3 cannot be placed on it with certainty; the CDR3 is given as TCRdb lists it. The chain has TRBV27 and TRBJ2-1; TRBD2 is taken as the D call from the table, unchecked against the DNA. The CDR3 comprises 16 residues, both ends counted. Germline values: CDR1 MNHEY, CDR2 SMNVEV (reference sequence). CDR3 loop: CASSSSSGSSYNEQFF.

The chain links TRBV2 to TRBJ1-6; TRBD1 matches 9 bases. Losses at the gene ends were 5 bases for V and 12 bases for J; bases not matched to a gene: 5. The germline gives CDR1 SNHLY, CDR2 FYNNEI. This CDR3 spans 13 amino acids. The CDR3 region is CASSYGDREPLHF. The CDR3 nucleotides read TGTGCCAGCAGTTACGGGGACAGGGAACCCCTCCACTTT. The entire variable domain, with the rest obtained from reference TRBV2 and TRBJ1-6, is as follows: EPEVTQTPSHQVTQMGQEVILRCVPISNHLYFYWYRQILGQKVEFLVSFYNNEISEKSEIFDDQFSVERPDGSNFTLKIRSTKLEDSAMYFCASSYGDREPLHFGNGTRLTVT.

This chain uses TRBV5-1 with TRBJ2-3; D might be TRBD2 (6 bases). The CDR3 sequence is 13 residues long. Germline V gives CDR1 SGHRS, CDR2 YFSETQ. Trimming shortened V by 4 bases and J by 1 base, and 7 bases separated the two germline ends. CDR3 region: CASSPGGTDTQYF. Here the CDR3 DNA reads TGCGCCAGCAGCCCGGGGGGCACAGATACGCAGTATTTT.

The chain employs TRBV4-2 and TRBJ1-2, with D perhaps TRBD1 (6 bases). The ends were cut back, 0 bases at V and 3 bases at J, with 11 bases in the middle. The CDR3 covers 15 residues. Germline CDR1 LGHNA, CDR2 YNFKEQ. CDR3 sequence: CASSQESRGDYGYTF. The CDR3 DNA reads TGTGCCAGCAGCCAAGAATCCAGGGGAGACTATGGCTACACCTTC.

The chain couples TRBV19 to TRBJ1-3; D perhaps matches TRBD1 (6 bases). The CDR3 sequence is 13 residues long. Germline lookup yields CDR1 LNHDA and CDR2 SQIVND (reference sequence). With 8 bases removed from V and 4 bases from J, the gap between germline ends came to 12 bases. The CDR3, as DNA: TGTGCCAGTGCTAGGGGGTCAGGAAACACCATATATTTT. It codes for CASARGSGNTIYF.

The count of this clone is one. The rearrangement uses TRBV27 and TRBJ1-6, with D unclear. The CDR3 has 13 residues. Trimming took off 0 bases at V and 8 bases at J, with 5 bases between the two ends. Looked up from germline, CDR1 is MNHEY and CDR2 is SMNVEV (reference sequence). For the CDR3, the DNA is TGTGCCAGCAGTTTATCGAGGGATTCACCCCTCCACTTT. As protein: CASSLSRDSPLHF.

The rearrangement uses TRBV5-1 and TRBJ2-1; 9 bases agree with TRBD1. CDR3 length equals 16 residues. CDR1 SGHRS and CDR2 YFSETQ come from the germline V gene. Germline trimming cut 4 bases from V and 7 bases from J; bases unmatched to any gene: 12. CDR3 in DNA: TGCGCCAGCAGCGAAACAAGCGGGACAGGGATAAATGAGCAGTTCTTC. As protein: CASSETSGTGINEQFF. The whole variable domain, filled in from reference TRBV5-1 and TRBJ2-1, reads KAGVTQTPRYLIKTRGQQVTLSCSPISGHRSVSWYQQTPGQGLQFLFEYFSETQRNKGNFPGRFSGRQFSNSRSEMNVSTLELGDSALYLCASSETSGTGINEQFFGPGTRLTVL.

The chain has TRBV7-3 and TRBJ2-4, with 10 bases fitting TRBD2. The length of the CDR3 is 16 residues. CDR1 and CDR2 from the germline V gene are SGHTA and FQGTGA. The V gene end was trimmed by 1 base and the J gene end by 5 bases; junction bases not matched to a gene: 5. The CDR3 DNA sequence: TGTGCCAGCAGCTTAAGTGTAGCGGGAGGAGAAAACATTCAGTACTTC. It yields the protein CASSLSVAGGENIQYF. Filled out from reference TRBV7-3 and TRBJ2-4, the complete variable domain reads GAGVSQTPSNKVTEKGKYVELRCDPISGHTALYWYRQSLGQGPEFLIYFQGTGAADDSGLPNDRFFAVRPEGSVSTLKIQRTERGDSAVYLCASSLSVAGGENIQYFGAGTRLSVL.